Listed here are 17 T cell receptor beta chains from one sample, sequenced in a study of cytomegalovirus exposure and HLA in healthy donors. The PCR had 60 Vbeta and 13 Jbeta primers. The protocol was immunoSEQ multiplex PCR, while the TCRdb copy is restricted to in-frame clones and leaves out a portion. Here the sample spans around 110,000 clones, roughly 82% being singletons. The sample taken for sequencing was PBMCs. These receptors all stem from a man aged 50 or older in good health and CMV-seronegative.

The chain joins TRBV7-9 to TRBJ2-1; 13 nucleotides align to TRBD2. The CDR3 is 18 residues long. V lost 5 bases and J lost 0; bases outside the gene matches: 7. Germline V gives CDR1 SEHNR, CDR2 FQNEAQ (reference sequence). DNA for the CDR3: TGTGCCAGCAGCCTCGGACTAGCGGGGGAGAGCTCCTACAATGAGCAGTTCTTC. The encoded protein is CASSLGLAGESSYNEQFF.

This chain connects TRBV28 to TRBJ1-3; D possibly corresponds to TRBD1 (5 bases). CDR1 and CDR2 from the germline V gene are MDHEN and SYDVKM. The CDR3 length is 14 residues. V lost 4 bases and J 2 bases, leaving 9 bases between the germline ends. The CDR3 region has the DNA TGTGCCAGCAGTTGGGGCAGGCCTGGAAACACCATATATTTT. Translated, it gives CASSWGRPGNTIYF.

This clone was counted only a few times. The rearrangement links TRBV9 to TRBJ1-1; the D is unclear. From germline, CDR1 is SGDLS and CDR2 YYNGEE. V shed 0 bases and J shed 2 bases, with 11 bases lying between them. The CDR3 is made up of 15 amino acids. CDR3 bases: TGTGCCAGCAGCGTAGCTCTCACAACCAACACTGAAGCTTTCTTT. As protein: CASSVALTTNTEAFF.

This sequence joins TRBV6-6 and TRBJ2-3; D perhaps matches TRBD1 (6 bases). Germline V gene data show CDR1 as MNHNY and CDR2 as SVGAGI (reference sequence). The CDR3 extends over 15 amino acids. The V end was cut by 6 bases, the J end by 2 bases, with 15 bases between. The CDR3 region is CASSRTGFPTDTQYF. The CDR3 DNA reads TGTGCCAGCAGCCGCACAGGGTTTCCCACAGATACGCAGTATTTT.

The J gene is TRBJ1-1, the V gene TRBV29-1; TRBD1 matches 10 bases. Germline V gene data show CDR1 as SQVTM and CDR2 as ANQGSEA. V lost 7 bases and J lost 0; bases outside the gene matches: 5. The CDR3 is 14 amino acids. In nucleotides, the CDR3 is TGCAGCGGTGGACAGGGGGTAATGAACACTGAAGCTTTCTTT. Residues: CSGGQGVMNTEAFF.

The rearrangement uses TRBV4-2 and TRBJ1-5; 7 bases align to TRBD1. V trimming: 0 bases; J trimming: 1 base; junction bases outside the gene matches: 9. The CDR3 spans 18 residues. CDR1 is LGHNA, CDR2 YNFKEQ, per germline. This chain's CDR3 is CASSQDPQGLWSNQPQHF. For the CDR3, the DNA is TGTGCCAGCAGCCAAGATCCACAGGGGCTATGGAGCAATCAGCCCCAGCATTTT.

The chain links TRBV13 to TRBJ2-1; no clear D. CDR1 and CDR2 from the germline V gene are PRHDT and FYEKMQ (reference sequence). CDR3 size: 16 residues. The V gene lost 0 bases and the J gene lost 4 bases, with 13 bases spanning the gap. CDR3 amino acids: CASSLGTDVKYNEQFF. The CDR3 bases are TGTGCCAGCAGCTTAGGTACAGACGTGAAGTACAATGAGCAGTTCTTC.

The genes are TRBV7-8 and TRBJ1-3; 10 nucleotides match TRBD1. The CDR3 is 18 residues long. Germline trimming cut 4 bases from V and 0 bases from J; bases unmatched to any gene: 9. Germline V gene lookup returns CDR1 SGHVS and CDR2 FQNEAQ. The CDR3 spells CASSSETGGQVSGNTIYF. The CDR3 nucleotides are TGTGCCAGCAGCTCCGAGACAGGGGGCCAAGTCTCTGGAAACACCATATATTTT.

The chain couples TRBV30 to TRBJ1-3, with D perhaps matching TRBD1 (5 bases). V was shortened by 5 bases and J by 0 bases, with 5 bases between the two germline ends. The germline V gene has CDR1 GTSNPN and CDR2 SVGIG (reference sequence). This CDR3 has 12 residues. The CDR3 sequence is CAWDSSGNTIYF. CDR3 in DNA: TGTGCCTGGGACAGCTCTGGAAACACCATATATTTT.

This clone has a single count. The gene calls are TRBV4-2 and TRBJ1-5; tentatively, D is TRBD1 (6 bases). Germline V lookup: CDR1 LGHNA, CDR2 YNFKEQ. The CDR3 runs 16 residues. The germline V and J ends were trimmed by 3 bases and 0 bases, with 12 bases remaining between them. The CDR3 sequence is CASSHEGTNSNQPQHF. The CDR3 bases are TGTGCCAGCAGCCACGAAGGGACAAATAGCAATCAGCCCCAGCATTTT.

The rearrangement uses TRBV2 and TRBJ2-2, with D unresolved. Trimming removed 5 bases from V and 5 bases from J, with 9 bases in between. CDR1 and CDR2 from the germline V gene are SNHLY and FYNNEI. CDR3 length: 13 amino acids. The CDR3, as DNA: TGTGCCAGCAGTCAAAGCAGGACCGGGGAGCTGTTTTTT. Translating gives CASSQSRTGELFF.

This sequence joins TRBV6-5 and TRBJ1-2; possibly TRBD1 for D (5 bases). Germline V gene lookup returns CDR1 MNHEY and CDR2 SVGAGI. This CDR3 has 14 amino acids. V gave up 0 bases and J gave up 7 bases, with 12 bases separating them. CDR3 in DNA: TGTGCCAGCAGTTACTCTGGGGGGGGTGGTGGCTACACCTTC. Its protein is CASSYSGGGGGYTF.

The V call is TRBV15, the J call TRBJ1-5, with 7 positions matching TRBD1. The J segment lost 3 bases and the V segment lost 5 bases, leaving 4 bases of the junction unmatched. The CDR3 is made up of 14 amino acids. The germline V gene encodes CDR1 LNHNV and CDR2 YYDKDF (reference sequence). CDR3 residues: CATSQGDINQPQHF. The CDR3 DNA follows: TGTGCCACCAGCCAGGGGGACATCAATCAGCCCCAGCATTTT.

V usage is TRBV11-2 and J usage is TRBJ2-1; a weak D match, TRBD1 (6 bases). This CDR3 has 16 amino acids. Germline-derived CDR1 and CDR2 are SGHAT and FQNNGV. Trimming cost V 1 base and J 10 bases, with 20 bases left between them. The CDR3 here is CASSLVARPSGEEQFF. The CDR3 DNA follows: TGTGCCAGCAGCTTAGTTGCCAGGCCCTCAGGGGAGGAGCAGTTCTTC.

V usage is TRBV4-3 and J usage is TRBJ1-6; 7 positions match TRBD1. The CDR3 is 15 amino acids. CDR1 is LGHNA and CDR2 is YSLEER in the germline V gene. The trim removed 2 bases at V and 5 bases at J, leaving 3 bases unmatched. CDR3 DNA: TGCGCCAGCAGCCAAAACAGGGGCGATAATTCACCCCTCCACTTT. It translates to CASSQNRGDNSPLHF.

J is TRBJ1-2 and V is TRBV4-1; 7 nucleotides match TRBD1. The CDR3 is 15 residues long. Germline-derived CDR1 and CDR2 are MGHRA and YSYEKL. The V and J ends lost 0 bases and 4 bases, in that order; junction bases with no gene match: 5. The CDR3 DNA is TGCGCCAGCAGCCAAGAGTCCCAGGGGGGCTATGGCTACACCTTC. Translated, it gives CASSQESQGGYGYTF.

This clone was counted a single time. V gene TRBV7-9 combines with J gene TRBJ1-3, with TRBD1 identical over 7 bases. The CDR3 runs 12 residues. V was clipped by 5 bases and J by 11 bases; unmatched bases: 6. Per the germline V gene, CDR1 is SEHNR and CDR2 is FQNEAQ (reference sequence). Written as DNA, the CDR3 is TGTGCCAGCAGCGAACAGGGGCCCCCCATATATTTT. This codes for CASSEQGPPIYF.